The rows below give T cell receptor beta chains drawn from one sample of a study of vaccination effects on CD4 cells after COVID-19. These TCRs' antigens remain unknown. The repertoire was sequenced with immunoSEQ multiplex PCR; TCRdb's copy has only in-frame clones and lacks some. The profile shows 84,000 or so clones, around four fifths of them singletons. This specimen was CD4+ T cells from PBMCs cultured with HCoV-OC43 spike peptides, taken after COVID-19 vaccination. These receptors originate from a human donor who received a COVID-19 vaccine. Both conserved end residues are part of each CDR3. D genes are given only for firm matches. Clone size, where shown, is once, few, many, or a class for clones that have expanded.

J gene,D gene,clone size,V gene,CDR3 protein,CDR3 DNA
TRBJ2-6,NA,once,TRBV3-1/TRBV3-2,CASSLVGSGANVLTF,TGTGCCAGCAGCCTTGTGGGTTCTGGGGCCAACGTCCTGACTTTC
TRBJ2-5,NA,NA,TRBV15,CATSRGRVGRETQYF,TGTGCCACCAGCAGAGGAAGAGTAGGGCGGGAGACCCAGTACTTC
TRBJ1-2,NA,NA,TRBV2,CASKVEGYGYTF,TGTGCCAGCAAAGTGGAAGGCTATGGCTACACCTTC
TRBJ2-1,NA,NA,TRBV5-6,CASSLDGNEQFF,TGTGCCAGCAGCTTGGACGGGAATGAGCAGTTCTTC
TRBJ1-5,NA,NA,TRBV20-1,CSASGVGVWGQPQHF,TGCAGTGCTAGTGGGGTAGGTGTGTGGGGTCAGCCCCAGCATTTT
TRBJ1-3,TRBD1,NA,TRBV27,CASSLKWTGSYTIYF,TGTGCCAGCAGTTTAAAATGGACAGGGAGCTACACCATATATTTT
TRBJ2-3,TRBD1,once,TRBV9,CASNSGGDRGYDTQYF,TGTGCCAGCAACTCAGGGGGGGACAGGGGGTACGATACGCAGTATTTT
TRBJ1-1,NA,NA,TRBV14,CASVRVGGTEAFF,TGTGCCAGCGTCCGGGTCGGTGGGACTGAAGCTTTCTTT
TRBJ2-2,NA,NA,TRBV18,CASSATSNTGELFF,TGTGCCAGCTCAGCTACGTCGAACACCGGGGAGCTGTTTTTT
TRBJ1-1,NA,NA,TRBV7-9,CASSLRAGVNTEAFF,TGTGCCAGCAGCTTAAGGGCAGGGGTGAACACTGAAGCTTTCTTT
TRBJ1-1,NA,few,TRBV4-1,CASSQWGLNTEAFF,TGCGCCAGCAGCCAATGGGGACTTAACACTGAAGCTTTCTTT